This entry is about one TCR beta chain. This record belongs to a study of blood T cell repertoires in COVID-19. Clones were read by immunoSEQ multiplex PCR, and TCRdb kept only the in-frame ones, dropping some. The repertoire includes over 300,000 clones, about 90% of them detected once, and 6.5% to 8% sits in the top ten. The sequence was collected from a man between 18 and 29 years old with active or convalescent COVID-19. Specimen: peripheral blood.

CDR3 DNA: TGTGCCAGCACCAGGCAGGGGGCTTCAGCAACTAATGAAAAACTGTTTTTT. As protein: CASTRQGASATNEKLFF. The rearrangement uses TRBV2 and TRBJ1-4, with 8 bases that match TRBD1. The CDR3 covers 17 residues. V shed 7 bases and J 0 bases; nucleotides not matched to a gene: 10. CDR1 SNHLY and CDR2 FYNNEI come from the germline V gene.